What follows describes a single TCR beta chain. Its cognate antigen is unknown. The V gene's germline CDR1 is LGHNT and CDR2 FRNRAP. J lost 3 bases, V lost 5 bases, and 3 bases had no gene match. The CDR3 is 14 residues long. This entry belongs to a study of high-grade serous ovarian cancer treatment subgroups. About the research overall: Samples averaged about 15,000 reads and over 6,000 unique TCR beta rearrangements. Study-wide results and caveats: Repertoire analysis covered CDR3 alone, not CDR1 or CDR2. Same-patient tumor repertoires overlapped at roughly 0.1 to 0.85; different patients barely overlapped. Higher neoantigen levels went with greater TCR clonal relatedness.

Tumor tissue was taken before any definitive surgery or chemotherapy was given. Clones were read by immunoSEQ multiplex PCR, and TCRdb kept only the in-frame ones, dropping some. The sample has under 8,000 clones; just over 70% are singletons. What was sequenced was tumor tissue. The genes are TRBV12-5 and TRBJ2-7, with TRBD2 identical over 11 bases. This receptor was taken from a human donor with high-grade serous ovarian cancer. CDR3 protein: CASGPGLAGYEQYF. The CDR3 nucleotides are TGTGCTAGTGGTCCCGGACTAGCGGGCTACGAGCAGTACTTC. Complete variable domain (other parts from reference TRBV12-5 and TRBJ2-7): DARVTQTPRHKVTEMGQEVTMRCQPILGHNTVFWYRQTMMQGLELLAYFRNRAPLDDSGMPKDRFSAEMPDATLATLKIQPSEPRDSAVYFCASGPGLAGYEQYFGPGTRLTVT.